These T cell receptor beta chains were read from a single sample in a study of post-analysis software for immune sequencing data. TCRdb re-derived calls from the PCR reads in MiXCR, one entry per CDR3 protein. Seen here are around 500,000 distinct CDR3 sequences, approximately 34% observed once, and the top ten hold roughly 6%. The sequencing input was blood. All receptors come from a girl aged 2 to 17 with multiple sclerosis. Each CDR3 is given with its conserved first and last residue. The D gene is left open where the match is weak. Only part of the rows carry a size: once, few, many, or a class if the clone is expanded.

CDR3 length	V gene	D gene	J gene	clone size	CDR3 protein	CDR3 DNA
12	TRBV29-1	NA	TRBJ2-3	many	CSVELASDTQYF	TGCAGCGTTGAGTTGGCGTCAGATACGCAGTATTTT
14	TRBV7-8	TRBD2	TRBJ2-1	NA	CVSSFGGGPDEQFF	TGTGTCAGCTCGTTCGGGGGGGGGCCTGATGAGCAGTTCTTC
17	TRBV27	NA	TRBJ2-6	few	CASRGGGHSSGANVLTF	TGTGCCAGCAGGGGAGGGGGACACAGCTCTGGGGCCAACGTCCTGACTTTC
17	TRBV5-1	NA	TRBJ1-1	NA	CASSLAGGATMNTEAFF	TGCGCCAGCAGCTTGGCCGGGGGGGCTACTATGAACACTGAAGCTTTCTTT
11	TRBV20-1	NA	TRBJ2-7	NA	CSARVGGEQYF	TGCAGTGCTAGAGTTGGGGGCGAGCAGTACTTC
17	TRBV6-1	NA	TRBJ1-5	few	CASSEALTRLGDQPQHF	TGTGCCAGCAGTGAAGCCCTAACAAGGTTGGGGGATCAGCCCCAGCATTTT
17	TRBV5-1	TRBD2	TRBJ2-5	NA	CASSFPSGGARDNEQYF	TGCGCCAGCAGCTTTCCTAGCGGGGGGGCCAGGGACAATGAGCAGTACTTC
17	TRBV4-1	NA	TRBJ2-2	NA	CASSLKPTGPNTGELFF	TGCGCCAGCAGCCTAAAACCGACGGGACCAAACACCGGGGAGCTGTTTTTT
15	TRBV5-1	TRBD1	TRBJ1-1	NA	CTSNWDRPTHTEAFF	TGCACCAGCAATTGGGACAGGCCAACTCACACTGAAGCTTTCTTT
16	TRBV29-1	NA	TRBJ2-3	NA	CSPQAGALPGTDTQYF	TGCAGCCCACAGGCGGGGGCCCTCCCAGGCACAGATACGCAGTATTTT
13	TRBV5-1	TRBD1	TRBJ1-2	NA	CASSPGTGPGYTF	TGCGCCAGCAGCCCCGGGACAGGGCCTGGCTACACCTTC
13	TRBV20-1	TRBD1	TRBJ2-7	many	CSAPGQGKVEQYF	TGCAGTGCTCCGGGACAGGGGAAAGTCGAGCAGTACTTC
12	TRBV6-1	NA	TRBJ2-7	few	CASSENNYEQYF	TGTGCCAGCAGTGAAAACAACTACGAGCAGTACTTC
14	TRBV18	NA	TRBJ2-5	NA	CASSLPGQQETQYF	TGTGCCAGCTCCCTTCCGGGACAACAAGAGACCCAGTACTTC
13	TRBV5-6	NA	TRBJ2-1	NA	CASSLRVTVEQFF	TGTGCCAGCAGCTTGAGGGTGACGGTAGAGCAGTTCTTC
17	TRBV5-1	NA	TRBJ2-1	NA	CASSPDSGARVYNEQFF	TGCGCCAGCAGCCCTGACTCCGGGGCCAGAGTCTACAATGAGCAGTTCTTC
12	TRBV2	NA	TRBJ2-1	NA	CASRDIYNEQFF	TGTGCCAGCAGAGACATCTACAATGAGCAGTTCTTC
14	TRBV3-1	TRBD2	TRBJ2-3	NA	CASSPGGVTDTQYF	TGTGCCAGCAGCCCCGGGGGGGTCACAGATACGCAGTATTTT
16	TRBV5-1	NA	TRBJ2-5	NA	CASSSFEGGGQETQYF	TGCGCCAGCAGTTCCTTTGAAGGGGGGGGACAAGAGACCCAGTACTTC
13	TRBV29-1	NA	TRBJ1-2	NA	CSVAREDGYGYTF	TGCAGCGTTGCCCGGGAGGATGGCTATGGCTACACCTTC
14	TRBV5-1	NA	TRBJ2-2	NA	CASTFQGATGELFF	TGCGCCAGCACCTTCCAAGGAGCTACCGGGGAGCTGTTTTTT
14	TRBV25-1	NA	TRBJ1-2	few	CASSEGGGNYGYTF	TGTGCCAGCAGTGAAGGTGGAGGGAACTATGGCTACACCTTC
14	TRBV20-1	TRBD2	TRBJ2-3	NA	CSASTSGGPDTQYF	TGCAGTGCATCTACTAGCGGGGGTCCAGATACGCAGTATTTT